The next 29 T cell receptor beta chains were all read from a single sample in a study of CD8 T cells in Susac syndrome. An amount of RNA that ranged from roughly 0.5 to 1 ug was reverse transcribed with random hexamers. TCRdb independently ran MiXCR on the immunoSEQ multiplex PCR reads; one entry per CDR3 protein. Of tens of thousands of distinct CDR3 sequences listed, just over 90% are singletons. The source material was CD8+ T cells from PBMCs. These receptors originate from a human donor in good health.

The V gene is TRBV5-5, the J gene TRBJ1-5, with D tentatively TRBD1 (5 bases). V lost 4 bases and J 7 bases, leaving 18 bases between the germline ends. The V gene's germline CDR1 is SGHKS and CDR2 YYEKEE (reference sequence). This CDR3 spans 15 amino acids. The CDR3 loop is CASSPSGPAEQPQHF. DNA for the CDR3: TGTGCCAGCAGCCCCTCAGGGCCGGCGGAGCAGCCCCAGCATTTT.

The V gene is TRBV27, the J gene TRBJ1-1; D remains unclear. The V gene's germline CDR1 is MNHEY and CDR2 SMNVEV (reference sequence). The V gene lost 1 base and the J gene lost 1 base, with 10 bases spanning the gap. The CDR3 spans 15 residues. In DNA form, the CDR3 reads TGTGCCAGCAGTTTATTAGGGTTACCGAACACTGAAGCTTTCTTT. Residues: CASSLLGLPNTEAFF.

The chain has TRBV27 and TRBJ2-7; D perhaps matches TRBD1 (5 bases). The germline V gene encodes CDR1 MNHEY and CDR2 SMNVEV (reference sequence). CDR3 length: 15 amino acids. Trimming left V 3 bases short and J 1 base short, with 13 bases between. CDR3 coding DNA: TGTGCCAGCAGTTTGACAGCTCTGGGGTCCTACGAGCAGTACTTC. This translates into CASSLTALGSYEQYF.

DNA of the CDR3: TGCAGTGCTAGCGACGCCTCGGAACCCTATAATTCACCCCTCCACTTT. Translation gives CSASDASEPYNSPLHF. The J gene is TRBJ1-6, the V gene TRBV20-1; D not resolved. Germline CDR1 and CDR2: DFQATT and SNEGSKA (reference sequence). Trimming removed 3 bases from V and 2 bases from J, with 14 bases in between. This CDR3 region has 16 residues.

This clonotype was detected only once. The genes are TRBV3-1 and TRBJ2-1; 7 positions agree with TRBD1. Losses at the gene ends were 5 bases for V and 5 bases for J; bases not matched to a gene: 9. CDR3 length: 15 residues. Germline CDR1 reads LGHDT; CDR2 reads YNNKEL (reference sequence). CDR3 loop: CASSTTPGQNNEQFF. As DNA, the CDR3 is TGTGCCAGCAGCACCACCCCGGGACAGAACAATGAGCAGTTCTTC.

This rearrangement joins TRBV2 to TRBJ2-7; 10 bases agree with TRBD1. The CDR3 contains 15 residues. The V gene's germline CDR1 is SNHLY and CDR2 FYNNEI. Losses at the gene ends were 3 bases for V and 3 bases for J; bases not matched to a gene: 5. CDR3 loop: CASSDGTGVSYEQYF. In nucleotides, the CDR3 is TGTGCCAGCAGTGACGGGACAGGGGTGAGCTACGAGCAGTACTTC.

This chain links TRBV4-1 with TRBJ2-5, with D unclear. CDR1 and CDR2 from the germline V gene are MGHRA and YSYEKL. The CDR3 contains 12 residues. V gave up 0 bases and J gave up 5 bases, with 4 bases separating them. CDR3 bases: TGCGCCAGCAGCCAAGACTCCGAGACCCAGTACTTC. Residues: CASSQDSETQYF.

CDR3 DNA sequence: TGTGCCAGCAGCGTGGGAGCCTACACTGAAGCTTTCTTT. Its protein is CASSVGAYTEAFF. The V gene is TRBV6-1, the J gene TRBJ1-1; no reliable D call. CDR1 is MNHNS and CDR2 is SASEGT in the germline V gene. The CDR3 length is 13 residues. Trimming cost V 6 bases and J 3 bases, with 11 bases left between them.

This chain links TRBV2 with TRBJ2-1; a weak D match, TRBD2 (6 bases). V lost 11 bases to trimming and J lost 0 bases, with 23 bases between them. CDR1 and CDR2 (germline): SNHLY, FYNNEI. This CDR3 is built from 17 residues. The CDR3 protein is CAPRRTTTSDSYNEQFF. The CDR3 nucleotides read TGTGCCCCCCGACGGACTACTACTTCAGACTCCTACAATGAGCAGTTCTTC.

The chain carries TRBV7-2 and TRBJ2-2, with unresolved D. The CDR3 runs to 14 residues. Trimming took 3 bases from V and 6 from J, leaving 11 bases between them. Germline V lookup: CDR1 SGHTA, CDR2 FQGNSA. CDR3 DNA: TGTGCCAGCAGCTTCTCTTTTAACCCCGGGGAGCTGTTTTTT. Protein sequence: CASSFSFNPGELFF.

The CDR3 loop is CASSLEGGPIYEQYF. The CDR3 DNA reads as TGTGCCAGCAGCTTAGAGGGCGGACCGATCTACGAGCAGTACTTC. This chain connects TRBV11-2 to TRBJ2-7; D is unclear. Germline CDR1 and CDR2: SGHAT and FQNNGV. The CDR3 is 15 residues long. The V end was cut by 0 bases, the J end by 3 bases, with 12 bases between. Drawing the rest from reference TRBV11-2 and TRBJ2-7, the complete variable domain is EAGVAQSPRYKIIEKRQSVAFWCNPISGHATLYWYQQILGQGPKLLIQFQNNGVVDDSQLPKDRFSAERLKGVDSTLKIQPAKLEDSAVYLCASSLEGGPIYEQYFGPGTRLTVT.

The chain links TRBV20-1 to TRBJ2-7, with D possibly being TRBD1 or TRBD2 (5 bases each). There are 13 residues in the CDR3. V gave up 6 bases and J gave up 2 bases, with 14 bases separating them. Looked up from germline, CDR1 is DFQATT and CDR2 is SNEGSKA (reference sequence). As DNA, the CDR3 is TGCAGTGCAGCGGTCGGACATGCCTACGAGCAGTACTTC. This codes for CSAAVGHAYEQYF.

This rearrangement joins TRBV5-1 to TRBJ1-2; maybe TRBD1 (6 bases). Germline V gene sequence: CDR1 SGHRS, CDR2 YFSETQ. Trimming cost V 4 bases and J 4 bases, with 17 bases left between them. The CDR3 loop spans 15 amino acids. The DNA for the CDR3 is TGCGCCAGCAGCGACAGGACCCGGGGACCCTATGGCTACACCTTC. Translating it yields CASSDRTRGPYGYTF. The full variable domain, with the rest looked up from reference TRBV5-1 and TRBJ1-2, is KAGVTQTPRYLIKTRGQQVTLSCSPISGHRSVSWYQQTPGQGLQFLFEYFSETQRNKGNFPGRFSGRQFSNSRSEMNVSTLELGDSALYLCASSDRTRGPYGYTFGSGTRLTVV.

This chain connects TRBV4-3 to TRBJ2-3; D assignment may be TRBD1 or TRBD2 (6 bases each). V lost 2 bases and J 3 bases, leaving 15 bases between the germline ends. Germline CDR1 LGHNA, CDR2 YSLEER. This CDR3 has 16 residues. Here the CDR3 reads CASSQSWGAETDTQYF. DNA for the CDR3: TGCGCCAGCAGCCAAAGTTGGGGGGCAGAGACAGATACGCAGTATTTT.

V is TRBV12-5 and J is TRBJ1-1; perhaps TRBD1 as D (6 bases). V lost 6 bases to trimming and J lost 8 bases, with 16 bases between them. The CDR3 covers 13 residues. The germline CDR1 and CDR2 sequences are LGHNT and FRNRAP. For the CDR3, the DNA is TGTGCTAGTGGGCCTGCCGGGGGCCCCGAAGCTTTCTTT. Translation gives CASGPAGGPEAFF.

This clonotype was seen only a few times. The V gene is TRBV6-6, the J gene TRBJ1-3; no definite D call. The germline V gene has CDR1 MNHNY and CDR2 SVGAGI (reference sequence). Trimming cost V 7 bases and J 0 bases, with 13 bases left between them. The CDR3 runs 15 residues. The CDR3 sequence: CASTARDFSGNTIYF. CDR3 in DNA: TGTGCCAGCACCGCCCGGGATTTCTCTGGAAACACCATATATTTT.

The rearrangement uses TRBV27 and TRBJ2-3, with 11 bases lining up with TRBD2. This CDR3 comprises 16 residues. CDR1 and CDR2 from the germline V gene are MNHEY and SMNVEV (reference sequence). Trimming at V came to 2 bases and at J to 4 bases, leaving 5 bases not matched to a gene. The CDR3 region is CASSLGSGGASDTQYF. The CDR3 nucleotides read TGTGCCAGCAGTTTAGGTAGCGGGGGGGCGTCAGATACGCAGTATTTT.

This clonotype was picked up a small number of times. V is TRBV10-2 and J is TRBJ1-1, with unresolved D. V dropped 6 bases and J dropped 3 bases, with 17 bases sitting between them. This CDR3 contains 15 residues. Germline V gene sequence: CDR1 WSHSY, CDR2 SAAADI. CDR3 protein: CASRVSSEADTEAFF. CDR3 nucleotide sequence: TGCGCCAGCAGAGTGTCCTCGGAGGCCGACACTGAAGCTTTCTTT.

This clonotype appeared a single time. This chain connects TRBV7-9 to TRBJ2-5; possible D gene TRBD1, 6 bases. V was pared by 5 bases and J by 5 bases, with 15 bases between. Germline values: CDR1 SEHNR, CDR2 FQNEAQ (reference sequence). The CDR3 totals 14 residues. CDR3 nucleotides: TGTGCCAGCAGCCCCAATCAGGGGTGGGAGACCCAGTACTTC. Translating gives CASSPNQGWETQYF. Looking up the rest from reference TRBV7-9 and TRBJ2-5 gives the full variable domain: DTGVSQNPRHKITKRGQNVTFRCDPISEHNRLYWYRQTLGQGPEFLTYFQNEAQLEKSRLLSDRFSAERPKGSFSTLEIQRTEQGDSAMYLCASSPNQGWETQYFGPGTRLLVL.

This chain connects TRBV13 to TRBJ2-7; no reliable D call. Trimming cost V 4 bases and J 0 bases, with 16 bases left between them. The germline V gene encodes CDR1 PRHDT and CDR2 FYEKMQ (reference sequence). This CDR3 is built from 16 residues. The CDR3, as DNA: TGTGCCAGCAGCTCTTACGACGGAAGACGCTCCTACGAGCAGTACTTC. Translation: CASSSYDGRRSYEQYF.

The chain has TRBV20-1 and TRBJ2-1; D perhaps matches TRBD2 (6 bases). Per the germline V gene, CDR1 is DFQATT and CDR2 is SNEGSKA (reference sequence). This CDR3 contains 16 residues. Trimming removed 0 bases from V and 0 bases from J, with 12 bases in between. The CDR3 sequence is CSARDLDYGSYNEQFF. CDR3 nucleotide sequence: TGCAGTGCTAGAGATCTGGACTATGGCTCCTACAATGAGCAGTTCTTC.

This clonotype was picked up a small number of times. The chain carries TRBV25-1 and TRBJ2-7, with 10 bases that match TRBD1. With V trimmed by 6 bases and J by 1 base, 3 bases remained unmatched. The CDR3 runs to 14 residues. The germline V gene encodes CDR1 MGHDK and CDR2 SYGVNS. The CDR3 DNA reads TGTGCCAGCAGCGGGACAGGGGAATCCTACGAGCAGTACTTC. Translating gives CASSGTGESYEQYF.

CDR3 sequence reads: CASSLSPGREAFF. The CDR3 nucleotides are TGTGCCAGCAGCTTATCCCCGGGACGTGAAGCTTTCTTT. The chain combines TRBV7-7 with TRBJ1-1; the D gene is possibly TRBD1 (5 bases). Trimming left V 2 bases short and J 7 bases short, with 11 bases between. The germline V gene encodes CDR1 SSHAT and CDR2 FNYEAQ (reference sequence). The CDR3 totals 13 residues.

This clonotype was seen just once. The V call is TRBV2, the J call TRBJ2-7, with D unresolved. Trimming took 6 bases from V and 3 from J, leaving 18 bases between them. CDR1 is SNHLY, CDR2 FYNNEI, per germline. The CDR3 contains 15 residues. This chain's CDR3 is CASRPNYSTDYEQYF. CDR3 coding DNA: TGTGCCAGCAGGCCCAACTACTCGACCGACTACGAGCAGTACTTC.

The gene calls are TRBV5-8 and TRBJ1-2; perhaps TRBD1 as D (6 bases). Germline V CDR1 and CDR2: SGHTS, YDEGEE. Trimming removed 3 bases from V and 4 bases from J, with 19 bases in between. The CDR3 contains 16 residues. The CDR3 coding sequence is TGTGCCAGCAGCTCCCTTGGGGGGCCGGTCTCCTATGGCTACACCTTC. This encodes CASSSLGGPVSYGYTF. Variable domain in full (rest from reference TRBV5-8 and TRBJ1-2): EAGVTQSPTHLIKTRGQQATLRCSPISGHTSVYWYQQALGLGLQFLLWYDEGEERNRGNFPPRFSGRQFPNYSSELNVNALELEDSALYLCASSSLGGPVSYGYTFGSGTRLTVV.

The chain combines TRBV5-6 with TRBJ2-1, with 12 nucleotides matching TRBD1. The J segment lost 15 bases and the V segment lost 5 bases, leaving 18 bases of the junction unmatched. The CDR3 has 16 residues. Germline V gives CDR1 SGHDT, CDR2 YYEEEE. Here the CDR3 reads CASRFRDRGLGPDPFF. The CDR3 region has the DNA TGTGCCAGCAGGTTCCGGGACAGGGGGCTAGGACCAGATCCGTTCTTC.

CDR3 nucleotides: TGTGCCAGCAGCCGACAAGAGACCCAGTACTTC. This gives the protein CASSRQETQYF. The J gene is TRBJ2-5, the V gene TRBV7-9; D is ambiguous. This CDR3 region has 11 residues. Germline CDR1 reads SEHNR; CDR2 reads FQNEAQ (reference sequence). Trimming stripped 5 bases from V and 2 bases from J, with 3 bases between.

The V gene is TRBV24-1, the J gene TRBJ2-1; weak D call: TRBD1 (6 bases). From germline, CDR1 is KGHDR and CDR2 SFDVKD. This CDR3 contains 14 residues. V lost 3 bases and J lost 7, with 12 bases in between. The CDR3 reads CATSDPEGVNEQFF. Written as DNA, the CDR3 is TGTGCCACCAGTGATCCTGAGGGGGTTAATGAGCAGTTCTTC.

The chain is built from TRBV6-2 or TRBV6-3 and TRBJ2-1, with D hard to call. The V gene lost 2 bases and the J gene lost 7 bases, with 3 bases spanning the gap. The germline CDR1 and CDR2 sequences are MNHEY and SVGEGT. The CDR3 loop spans 11 amino acids. CDR3 region: CASSYTNEQFF. DNA for the CDR3: TGTGCCAGCAGTTACACGAATGAGCAGTTCTTC.